The clone carrying this TCR beta chain has ten or more counts. No antigen is known for it. In making TCR beta libraries, quantitative 5'-RACE with molecular barcodes was used. In TCRdb, the 5' RACE reads were re-called with MiXCR into one record per CDR3 protein. This repertoire shows some 800,000 distinct CDR3 sequences, about 12% found once; its top ten account for more than 0.5%. These data originate in a study of CD8 T cells in ankylosing spondylitis. This CDR3 comprises 16 residues. Germline CDR1 and CDR2: SQVTM and ANQGSEA. Study-wide findings and caveats: Significantly higher representation of disease-linked clones was reported for matched ankylosing spondylitis synovial fluid. CD8+ disease-linked clones were present at relatively low frequencies in blood. Some motif variants had been reported before (in reactive arthritis synovial fluid and blood). Ankylosing spondylitis blood appeared to be characterized by a TCR beta motif of roughly eight highly homologous variants.

The rearrangement joins TRBV29-1 to TRBJ1-1; 8 bases line up with TRBD1. The clonotype originates from a male donor with ankylosing spondylitis. Material for sequencing was blood, either unsorted or a sorted T cell fraction (not recorded which). The CDR3 protein is CRGLSGTGGIVTEAFF. The DNA for the CDR3 is TGCAGGGGGTTGTCCGGGACAGGAGGGATTGTCACTGAAGCTTTCTTT.